The 19 T cell receptor beta chains listed next were all sequenced from one sample in a study of beta chain features in type 1 diabetes. Expressed TCRB transcripts got sequenced, as all isolated RNA was reverse transcribed. The assay was immunoSEQ multiplex PCR, and TCRdb's table has in-frame clones only and misses some. The sample has tens of thousands of clones; around three fifths are singletons. The source material was Tregs from blood. The source of these receptors is a woman under 30 in good health.

This chain uses TRBV4-1 with TRBJ2-3; 13 bases align to TRBD2. Germline V CDR1 and CDR2: MGHRA, YSYEKL. The CDR3 extends over 17 amino acids. Losses at the gene ends were 1 base for V and 2 bases for J; bases not matched to a gene: 3. CDR3 nucleotides: TGCGCCAGCAGCCAAGGACTAGCGGGGGGTTTCACAGATACGCAGTATTTT. Translating gives CASSQGLAGGFTDTQYF.

Of note for this clone: Distinct nucleotide sequences in the sample also encode this CDR3. The chain uses TRBV18 and TRBJ2-7; TRBD2 matches at 7 bases. The CDR3 loop spans 15 amino acids. The germline CDR1 and CDR2 sequences are KGHSH and LQKENI. With V trimmed by 1 base and J by 1 base, 4 bases remained unmatched. For the CDR3, the DNA is TGTGCCAGCTCACCACGAGCGGGGAGTTCCTACGAGCAGTACTTC. Translating gives CASSPRAGSSYEQYF. Together with reference TRBV18 and TRBJ2-7, the CDR3 gives the full variable domain: NAGVMQNPRHLVRRRGQEARLRCSPMKGHSHVYWYRQLPEEGLKFMVYLQKENIIDESGMPKERFSAEFPKEGPSILRIQQVVRGDSAAYFCASSPRAGSSYEQYFGPGTRLTVT.

The chain employs TRBV27 and TRBJ2-2; TRBD1 matches 8 bases. The CDR3 sequence is 17 residues long. Looked up from germline, CDR1 is MNHEY and CDR2 is SMNVEV (reference sequence). V lost 5 bases to trimming and J lost 3 bases; unmatched junction nucleotides: 11. CDR3 coding DNA: TGTGCCAGCAGTCCTCACCCGGACAGGGTTGACACCGGGGAGCTGTTTTTT. As protein: CASSPHPDRVDTGELFF.

This clone showed up just a few times. The chain is built from TRBV2 and TRBJ2-2; D call uncertain. V lost 8 bases to trimming and J lost 4 bases, with 8 bases between them. From germline, CDR1 is SNHLY and CDR2 FYNNEI. This CDR3 comprises 12 residues. Written as DNA, the CDR3 is TGTGCCAGCGGAGAGGTCACCGGGGAGCTGTTTTTT. Its protein product is CASGEVTGELFF.

The V gene is TRBV14, the J gene TRBJ1-1; D not resolved. The germline CDR1 and CDR2 sequences are SGHDN and FVKESK. This CDR3 comprises 12 residues. The V end was cut by 3 bases, the J end by 3 bases, with 5 bases between. The CDR3 region has the DNA TGTGCCAGCAGCCAGCAGTACACTGAAGCTTTCTTT. Translated: CASSQQYTEAFF.

CDR3 protein: CASSPTPGLARETQYF. CDR3 nucleotides: TGTGCCAGCAGCCCCACTCCTGGACTAGCCCGGGAGACCCAGTACTTC. The J gene is TRBJ2-5, the V gene TRBV7-2; the match to TRBD2 covers 8 bases. CDR1 and CDR2 from the germline V gene are SGHTA and FQGNSA. The junction had 13 bases not matched to a gene; V was cut back by 5 bases and J by 5 bases. The length of the CDR3 is 16 residues. Together with reference TRBV7-2 and TRBJ2-5, the CDR3 gives the full variable domain: GAGVSQSPSNKVTEKGKDVELRCDPISGHTALYWYRQSLGQGLEFLIYFQGNSAPDKSGLPSDRFSAERTGGSVSTLTIQRTQQEDSAVYLCASSPTPGLARETQYFGPGTRLLVL.

The chain couples TRBV19 to TRBJ2-7; 9 nucleotides align to TRBD2. The CDR3 sequence is 14 residues long. Trimming at V came to 5 bases and at J to 6 bases, leaving 8 bases not matched to a gene. The germline CDR1 and CDR2 sequences are LNHDA and SQIVND (reference sequence). CDR3 loop: CASSARLADFEQYF. The DNA for the CDR3 is TGTGCCAGTAGTGCCCGACTAGCGGATTTCGAGCAGTACTTC.

This chain connects TRBV4-1 to TRBJ2-3, with 10 bases matching TRBD1. The CDR3 length is 17 residues. Germline lookup yields CDR1 MGHRA and CDR2 YSYEKL. Trimming at V came to 0 bases and at J to 0 bases, leaving 3 bases not matched to a gene. CDR3 DNA sequence: TGCGCCAGCAGCCAAGACGGGACAGGGGCTAGCACAGATACGCAGTATTTT. Its protein is CASSQDGTGASTDTQYF.

The chain uses TRBV29-1 and TRBJ1-3; TRBD1 matches 7 bases. Losses at the gene ends were 3 bases for V and 4 bases for J; bases not matched to a gene: 9. The CDR3 totals 15 residues. The germline gives CDR1 SQVTM, CDR2 ANQGSEA. The CDR3 DNA is TGCAGCGTTGAGTGGCCGACAGGGTCCGGAAACACCATATATTTT. It translates to CSVEWPTGSGNTIYF.

This chain connects TRBV18 to TRBJ1-2; a possible D gene is TRBD1 (5 bases). Trimming pared 2 bases from V and 2 bases from J, leaving 12 bases between. Germline V lookup: CDR1 KGHSH, CDR2 LQKENI. This CDR3 spans 15 amino acids. The CDR3 DNA reads TGTGCCAGCTCACCAGCCAGGGTCGAGAACTATGGCTACACCTTC. Translated, it gives CASSPARVENYGYTF.

V and J are TRBV7-9 and TRBJ1-4, with a tentative D call TRBD1 (5 bases). Germline values: CDR1 SEHNR, CDR2 FQNEAQ (reference sequence). The V gene lost 5 bases and the J gene lost 8 bases, with 15 bases spanning the gap. There are 14 residues in the CDR3. CDR3 residues: CASSPGLLEEKLFF. In DNA form, the CDR3 reads TGTGCCAGCAGCCCGGGACTATTAGAGGAAAAACTGTTTTTT.

The chain employs TRBV6-6 and TRBJ1-1; the D is unclear. Trimming stripped 4 bases from V and 1 base from J, with 7 bases between. The CDR3 loop spans 13 amino acids. Germline V gives CDR1 MNHNY, CDR2 SVGAGI (reference sequence). The DNA of the CDR3 is TGTGCCAGCAGTTGGGCCTCGAACACTGAAGCTTTCTTT. Translating it yields CASSWASNTEAFF.

The V and J genes are TRBV2 and TRBJ2-2; unclear D gene. CDR3 length: 12 residues. Trimming left V 2 bases short and J 13 bases short, with 11 bases between. Germline CDR1 SNHLY, CDR2 FYNNEI. The CDR3 DNA follows: TGTGCCAGCAGTGAAACCTGGCCCGTGCTGTTTTTT. It encodes CASSETWPVLFF.

This chain connects TRBV11-2 to TRBJ1-1, with D uncertain. Looked up from germline, CDR1 is SGHAT and CDR2 is FQNNGV. This CDR3 is built from 14 residues. V was shortened by 8 bases and J by 3 bases, with 16 bases between the two germline ends. CDR3 coding DNA: TGTGCCAGCTCCTTCCGAACGGCGGACACTGAAGCTTTCTTT. Amino acids: CASSFRTADTEAFF.

This chain links TRBV19 with TRBJ2-4; possible D gene TRBD2, 7 bases. Germline V CDR1 and CDR2: LNHDA, SQIVND (reference sequence). Trimming cost V 6 bases and J 0 bases, with 24 bases left between them. CDR3 length: 19 residues. DNA of the CDR3: TGTGCCAGTAGCCCCGGCGCGGGCGGGGGCGCCCTAGCCAAAAACATTCAGTACTTC. Its protein product is CASSPGAGGGALAKNIQYF.

The chain combines TRBV6-1 with TRBJ2-7; TRBD1 matches at 10 bases. The CDR3 is made up of 15 amino acids. V trimming: 4 bases; J trimming: 3 bases; junction bases outside the gene matches: 6. Looked up from germline, CDR1 is MNHNS and CDR2 is SASEGT. The CDR3 DNA reads TGTGCCAGCAGTGTAAGGGACAGGGGTTTCTACGAGCAGTACTTC. It yields the protein CASSVRDRGFYEQYF.

This sequence joins TRBV4-2 and TRBJ1-6; D remains ambiguous. V lost 0 bases and J lost 5, with 11 bases in between. Germline CDR1 is LGHNA and CDR2 is YNFKEQ. The CDR3 loop spans 16 amino acids. For the CDR3, the DNA is TGTGCCAGCAGCCAAGACATCGCGGGCAATAATTCACCCCTCCACTTT. Protein sequence: CASSQDIAGNNSPLHF.

The chain employs TRBV27 and TRBJ1-5; 9 nucleotides align to TRBD1. The CDR3 spans 15 residues. V was clipped by 4 bases and J by 4 bases; unmatched bases: 5. The germline V gene has CDR1 MNHEY and CDR2 SMNVEV (reference sequence). The CDR3 spells CASSSPGTGNQPQHF. CDR3 DNA: TGTGCCAGCAGTTCCCCCGGGACAGGGAATCAGCCCCAGCATTTT.

CDR3 sequence (DNA): TGCGCCAGCAGCCAAGAACCGGTGGTGAGCACTGAAGCTTTCTTT. Amino acids: CASSQEPVVSTEAFF. This rearrangement joins TRBV4-1 to TRBJ1-1; D remains unclear. CDR1 is MGHRA, CDR2 YSYEKL, per germline. The CDR3 is made up of 15 amino acids. Trimming left V 0 bases short and J 4 bases short, with 12 bases between.